These 10 T cell receptor beta chains originate from one sample sequenced in a study of cytomegalovirus exposure and HLA in healthy donors. The PCR had 60 Vbeta and 13 Jbeta primers. The protocol was immunoSEQ multiplex PCR, while the TCRdb copy is restricted to in-frame clones and leaves out a portion. The sample includes 150,000 to 200,000 clones, 81% of them seen just once. The sequenced material came from PBMCs. The receptors derive from a man aged 18-30 years in good health and CMV-seronegative.

This rearrangement joins TRBV11-2 to TRBJ2-1; D perhaps matches TRBD2 (6 bases). CDR1 SGHAT and CDR2 FQNNGV come from the germline V gene. V was cut by 5 bases and J by 0 bases, with 20 bases left in between. The CDR3 runs 18 residues. CDR3 loop: CASSRGRSSRSSYNEQFF. The CDR3 region has the DNA TGTGCCAGCAGCCGAGGGAGGAGCTCCCGCAGCTCCTACAATGAGCAGTTCTTC.

The chain couples TRBV6-6 to TRBJ2-7; D is ambiguous. The V and J ends lost 6 bases and 3 bases respectively, with 18 bases between them. Germline assignment: CDR1 MNHNY and CDR2 SVGAGI (reference sequence). The CDR3 has 15 residues. The CDR3 reads CASRDRDTRIYEQYF. The DNA for the CDR3 is TGTGCCAGCAGAGATAGAGACACCCGAATCTACGAGCAGTACTTC.

The sample holds a few counts of this clone. The chain employs TRBV4-3 and TRBJ2-2; TRBD2 matches at 8 bases. V gave up 0 bases and J gave up 5 bases; unmatched junction bases: 11. This CDR3 is built from 18 residues. The germline V gene has CDR1 LGHNA and CDR2 YSLEER. The CDR3 sequence is CASSQDIGDGGGTGELFF. In DNA form, the CDR3 reads TGCGCCAGCAGCCAAGATATAGGTGATGGCGGGGGGACCGGGGAGCTGTTTTTT.

V and J are TRBV6-1 and TRBJ1-4, with a weak D call TRBD1 (6 bases). Germline V gene data show CDR1 as MNHNS and CDR2 as SASEGT. The CDR3 runs 14 residues. Trimming pared 3 bases from V and 5 bases from J, leaving 10 bases between. CDR3 protein: CASSDGQFNEKLFF. The DNA of the CDR3 is TGTGCCAGCAGTGACGGACAGTTCAATGAAAAACTGTTTTTT.

The chain recombines TRBV7-8 with TRBJ1-1, with D possibly being TRBD1 (5 bases). CDR1 SGHVS and CDR2 FQNEAQ come from the germline V gene. The CDR3 sequence is 14 residues long. Trimming left V 1 base short and J 1 base short, with 7 bases between. The CDR3 coding sequence is TGTGCCAGCAGCTTAGGACAGAGGAACACTGAAGCTTTCTTT. The encoded protein is CASSLGQRNTEAFF.

V is TRBV27 and J is TRBJ2-1, with 8 bases aligning to TRBD1. V lost 3 bases to trimming and J lost 9 bases; unmatched junction nucleotides: 13. The CDR3 totals 16 residues. Germline V CDR1 and CDR2: MNHEY, SMNVEV (reference sequence). The CDR3 DNA is TGTGCCAGCAGTTTCTACGCCATCCCCGGACAGGGTGAGCAGTTCTTC. Residues: CASSFYAIPGQGEQFF.

This clone was counted a single time. V usage is TRBV5-1 and J usage is TRBJ2-2; 7 bases agree with TRBD1. Unmatched junction bases numbered 13, after V lost 6 bases and J lost 5 bases. This CDR3 is 16 amino acids long. CDR1 is SGHRS, CDR2 YFSETQ, per germline. The CDR3 is CASTSRAQGTTGELFF. CDR3 sequence (DNA): TGCGCCAGCACCAGCCGGGCACAGGGGACAACCGGGGAGCTGTTTTTT.

The rearrangement links TRBV29-1 to TRBJ2-1; 8 bases match TRBD2. The CDR3 covers 13 residues. V shed 7 bases and J 0 bases; nucleotides not matched to a gene: 2. Germline V gene data show CDR1 as SQVTM and CDR2 as ANQGSEA. In DNA form, the CDR3 reads TGCAGCGCGCGGGGGGCCTCCTACAATGAGCAGTTCTTC. As protein: CSARGASYNEQFF.

The DNA for the CDR3 is TGTGCCTGCCTCTTGGCCCTTGGCACAGATACGCAGTATTTT. This gives the protein CACLLALGTDTQYF. The chain has TRBV30 and TRBJ2-3; no clear D. V lost 6 bases and J 1 base, leaving 14 bases between the germline ends. Germline values: CDR1 GTSNPN, CDR2 SVGIG (reference sequence). This CDR3 is 14 amino acids long. The variable domain in full, with the rest retrieved from reference TRBV30 and TRBJ2-3, is SQTIHQWPATLVQPVGSPLSLECTVEGTSNPNLYWYRQAAGRGLQLLFYSVGIGQISSEVPQNLSASRPQDRQFILSSKKLLLSDSGFYLCACLLALGTDTQYFGPGTRLTVL.

The CDR3 reads CASSLNGGNIQYF. DNA for the CDR3: TGTGCCAGCAGCTTAAACGGGGGTAACATTCAGTACTTC. The rearrangement links TRBV7-2 to TRBJ2-4, with D perhaps matching TRBD2 (6 bases). The CDR3 totals 13 residues. The germline gives CDR1 SGHTA, CDR2 FQGNSA. V dropped 2 bases and J dropped 7 bases, with 9 bases sitting between them.